This T cell receptor (beta chain) is drawn from a study of cytomegalovirus exposure and HLA in healthy donors. Study findings and constraints: Overall, roughly 170 TCR beta chains were annotated as cytomegalovirus-associated. With later analysis, a missense DCLRE1C variant became linked to TCR beta V- and J-gene trimming.

With respect to this clone: Its antigen is currently unknown.

PCR employed 60 Vbeta and 13 Jbeta primers. Sequencing used immunoSEQ multiplex PCR; TCRdb keeps in-frame clones, though not all of them. The table includes some 200,000 clones, less than 85% detected once. This CDR3 is built from 14 residues. The germline V gene has CDR1 SEHNR and CDR2 FQNEAQ (reference sequence). Deletions cut 5 bases from V and 6 bases from J, with 17 bases between. V and J are TRBV7-9 and TRBJ2-7, with a tentative D call TRBD2 (7 bases). This clonotype originated in a girl aged 2 to 10 in good health and CMV-seronegative. What was sequenced was PBMCs. CDR3 loop: CASSPTQGRVEQYF. The CDR3 coding sequence is TGTGCCAGCAGCCCCACCCAGGGGAGGGTCGAGCAGTACTTC.